This entry lists 23 T cell receptor beta chains sequenced from one sample in a study of neurological immune-mediated disorders. TCRdb independently ran MiXCR on the 5' RACE reads; one entry per CDR3 protein. The sample has roughly 16,000 distinct CDR3 sequences, approximately 9.1% seen once. The sequenced sample consisted of CD8+ T cells from blood. The receptors stem from a man in his fifties in good health.

This clonotype came up many times. The genes are TRBV2 and TRBJ2-1; D could derive from TRBD1 or TRBD2 (5 bases each). Trimming shortened V by 4 bases and J by 7 bases, and 14 bases separated the two germline ends. CDR3 size: 14 residues. Looked up from germline, CDR1 is SNHLY and CDR2 is FYNNEI. The DNA of the CDR3 is TGTGCCAGCAGTGGTTACGGGGACGGGAATGAGCAGTTCTTC. Protein product: CASSGYGDGNEQFF. Combining the CDR3 with reference TRBV2 and TRBJ2-1 gives the whole variable domain EPEVTQTPSHQVTQMGQEVILRCVPISNHLYFYWYRQILGQKVEFLVSFYNNEISEKSEIFDDQFSVERPDGSNFTLKIRSTKLEDSAMYFCASSGYGDGNEQFFGPGTRLTVL.

CDR3 nucleotides: TGTGCCTGGAGTGAAGGTCGGGGCTCCGGGGAGCTGTTTTTT. Protein product: CAWSEGRGSGELFF. The genes are TRBV30 and TRBJ2-2, with D perhaps matching TRBD1 or TRBD2 (5 bases each). Germline values: CDR1 GTSNPN, CDR2 SVGIG (reference sequence). The CDR3 is 14 residues long. The V gene lost 1 base and the J gene lost 6 bases, with 12 bases spanning the gap.

The sample holds many counts of this clonotype. The chain joins TRBV11-2 to TRBJ1-1; D possibly corresponds to TRBD1 (6 bases). V lost 5 bases and J 2 bases, leaving 15 bases between the germline ends. The CDR3 loop spans 15 amino acids. Per the germline V gene, CDR1 is SGHAT and CDR2 is FQNNGV. CDR3 protein: CASSRDLGGNTEAFF. CDR3 nucleotides: TGTGCCAGCAGCAGAGACTTAGGGGGTAACACTGAAGCTTTCTTT.

The sample holds many counts of this clonotype. The rearrangement joins TRBV5-1 to TRBJ2-2; maybe TRBD1 (5 bases). V was shortened by 4 bases and J by 6 bases, with 13 bases between the two germline ends. The CDR3 loop spans 14 amino acids. The germline CDR1 and CDR2 sequences are SGHRS and YFSETQ. The CDR3 is CASSRTQGSGELFF. The CDR3 coding sequence is TGCGCCAGCAGCAGGACCCAGGGTTCCGGGGAGCTGTTTTTT.

This clonotype was seen many times. This sequence joins TRBV5-5 and TRBJ1-6; D is possibly TRBD1 (5 bases). V lost 0 bases to trimming and J lost 11 bases, with 15 bases between them. The germline gives CDR1 SGHKS, CDR2 YYEKEE (reference sequence). CDR3 length equals 15 residues. CDR3 sequence reads: CASSLGDSVGPPLHF. CDR3 DNA: TGTGCCAGCAGCTTGGGGGACTCCGTTGGGCCACCCCTCCACTTT.

This clonotype was detected ten times or more. V gene TRBV12-3 or TRBV12-4 combines with J gene TRBJ2-7, with 8 bases fitting TRBD1. The CDR3 covers 13 residues. V trimming: 5 bases; J trimming: 3 bases; junction bases outside the gene matches: 3. The chain's CDR3 is CASSQGQDYEQYF. In nucleotides, the CDR3 is TGTGCCAGCAGTCAGGGACAGGACTACGAGCAGTACTTC.

This clonotype was counted at least ten times. The genes are TRBV6-5 and TRBJ2-7; D may be TRBD2 (5 bases). Germline assignment: CDR1 MNHEY and CDR2 SVGAGI. CDR3 length: 16 residues. The V end lost 0 bases, the J end lost 1 base, and 13 bases lay between the germline ends. DNA of the CDR3: TGTGCCAGCAGTTACTCGTCCGGGGTGGGGTCCTACGAGCAGTACTTC. Protein: CASSYSSGVGSYEQYF.

This clonotype was observed many times. This CDR3 is CSASPDRGIDEQFF. The CDR3 bases are TGCAGTGCTAGCCCGGACAGGGGGATCGATGAGCAGTTCTTC. V gene TRBV20-1 combines with J gene TRBJ2-1; 10 bases map to TRBD1. V shed 3 bases, J shed 8 bases, and the junction held 7 bases outside the gene matches. Looked up from germline, CDR1 is DFQATT and CDR2 is SNEGSKA (reference sequence). This CDR3 comprises 14 residues.

Sample share makes this clonotype medium-sized. V and J are TRBV5-5 and TRBJ2-1; tentatively, D is TRBD1 or TRBD2 (5 bases each). The CDR3 extends over 14 amino acids. Trimming took 0 bases from V and 8 from J, leaving 12 bases between them. Germline lookup yields CDR1 SGHKS and CDR2 YYEKEE (reference sequence). CDR3 protein: CASSLEGTVDEQFF. DNA of the CDR3: TGTGCCAGCAGCTTGGAAGGGACGGTCGATGAGCAGTTCTTC.

In its sample, this clonotype was seen many times. This chain joins TRBV11-2 and TRBJ2-2; D call uncertain. CDR1 is SGHAT, CDR2 FQNNGV, per germline. The length of the CDR3 is 14 residues. Trimming took 2 bases from V and 1 from J, leaving 5 bases between them. CDR3 in DNA: TGTGCCAGCAGCTTATACGGGAACACCGGGGAGCTGTTTTTT. Its protein product is CASSLYGNTGELFF.

The sample holds many counts of this clonotype. The gene calls are TRBV20-1 and TRBJ1-1, with 7 bases lining up with TRBD1. The V gene's germline CDR1 is DFQATT and CDR2 SNEGSKA (reference sequence). The CDR3 runs 14 residues. V trimming: 4 bases; J trimming: 4 bases; junction bases outside the gene matches: 9. CDR3 coding DNA: TGCAGTGCTAATCCGGGACAGTGGGCCACTGAAGCTTTCTTT. This gives the protein CSANPGQWATEAFF.

This clonotype was seen many times. The J gene is TRBJ2-1, the V gene TRBV20-1; either TRBD1 or TRBD2 may supply D (5 bases each). This CDR3 region has 14 residues. Germline V CDR1 and CDR2: DFQATT, SNEGSKA (reference sequence). The V and J ends lost 6 bases and 5 bases respectively, with 17 bases between them. CDR3 DNA: TGCAGTGCAGAGGGACCAGTATTAAACAATGAGCAGTTCTTC. Encoded protein: CSAEGPVLNNEQFF.

This clonotype appeared many times. V usage is TRBV20-1 and J usage is TRBJ2-1, with 10 bases aligning to TRBD1. Unmatched junction bases numbered 12, after V lost 1 base and J lost 3 bases. Germline V lookup: CDR1 DFQATT, CDR2 SNEGSKA (reference sequence). The CDR3 loop spans 18 amino acids. The CDR3 region is CSARAPSPGTGDYNEQFF. In DNA, the CDR3 is TGCAGTGCTAGAGCCCCCAGCCCCGGGACAGGGGACTACAATGAGCAGTTCTTC.

Many counts were recorded for this clonotype. The gene calls are TRBV5-1 and TRBJ1-1; perhaps TRBD1 as D (6 bases). The CDR3 is 15 residues long. V lost 0 bases and J lost 4, with 13 bases in between. The V gene's germline CDR1 is SGHRS and CDR2 YFSETQ. The CDR3 region has the DNA TGCGCCAGCAGCTTGGTCGGGGACATTGCCACTGAAGCTTTCTTT. It encodes CASSLVGDIATEAFF.

The sample holds many counts of this clonotype. The gene calls are TRBV29-1 and TRBJ2-7, with a weak D call TRBD1 (6 bases). The CDR3 is made up of 11 amino acids. Looked up from germline, CDR1 is SQVTM and CDR2 is ANQGSEA. CDR3 region: CSFLGGPEQYF. DNA for the CDR3: TGCAGTTTTCTAGGGGGTCCCGAGCAGTACTTC.

In this sample, this clonotype turned up many times. The chain is built from TRBV4-2 and TRBJ2-2, with 9 bases lining up with TRBD1. This CDR3 contains 15 residues. Losses at the gene ends were 1 base for V and 6 bases for J; bases not matched to a gene: 3. Germline values: CDR1 LGHNA, CDR2 YNFKEQ. This chain's CDR3 is CASSQGQGESGELFF. CDR3 in DNA: TGTGCCAGCAGCCAAGGACAGGGGGAGTCCGGGGAGCTGTTTTTT.

The chain employs TRBV4-1 and TRBJ2-4; D not resolved. Germline CDR1 is MGHRA and CDR2 is YSYEKL. There are 14 residues in the CDR3. The V end was cut by 4 bases, the J end by 1 base, with 8 bases between. The CDR3 loop is CASSPVQAKNIQYF. As DNA, the CDR3 is TGCGCCAGCAGCCCAGTTCAGGCCAAAAACATTCAGTACTTC.

This clonotype has a count of ten or more. V is TRBV20-1 and J is TRBJ2-3; D unresolved. Germline V gene sequence: CDR1 DFQATT, CDR2 SNEGSKA (reference sequence). The CDR3 loop spans 9 amino acids. V gave up 7 bases and J gave up 6 bases, with 5 bases separating them. CDR3 sequence reads: CSVVDTQYF. The CDR3 DNA follows: TGCAGTGTGGTCGATACGCAGTATTTT.

This clonotype was counted ten times or more. This chain joins TRBV25-1 and TRBJ2-7; D gene ambiguous. This CDR3 region has 13 residues. V was clipped by 2 bases and J by 0 bases, with 5 bases between them. Per germline, CDR1 MGHDK and CDR2 SYGVNS. The CDR3 spells CASSETDSYEQYF. In nucleotides, the CDR3 is TGTGCCAGCAGTGAAACAGACTCCTACGAGCAGTACTTC.

The chain employs TRBV20-1 and TRBJ2-1; D unresolved. From germline, CDR1 is DFQATT and CDR2 SNEGSKA (reference sequence). The V end was cut by 4 bases, the J end by 9 bases, with 10 bases between. The CDR3 runs to 11 residues. This CDR3 is CSAMILGEQFF. CDR3 coding DNA: TGCAGTGCTATGATTTTGGGTGAGCAGTTCTTC.

Many counts were recorded for this clonotype. This chain links TRBV6-6 with TRBJ1-1; 8 bases agree with TRBD1. Germline V gene sequence: CDR1 MNHNY, CDR2 SVGAGI (reference sequence). The ends lost 8 bases at V and 5 bases at J; junction bases unmatched: 7. This CDR3 comprises 13 residues. CDR3 bases: TGTGCCAGCGGAGGACAGGGTGGGACTGAAGCTTTCTTT. Translation gives CASGGQGGTEAFF.

This clonotype was observed many times. The chain has TRBV5-1 and TRBJ2-3; a possible D gene is TRBD2 (6 bases). This CDR3 is 13 amino acids long. Germline V gene lookup returns CDR1 SGHRS and CDR2 YFSETQ. V was cut by 2 bases and J by 6 bases, with 10 bases left in between. CDR3 in DNA: TGCGCCAGCAGCTTAGAGCTAGCGGATACGCAGTATTTT. The encoded protein is CASSLELADTQYF.

The chain is built from TRBV5-1 and TRBJ1-1; D is undetermined. This CDR3 comprises 13 residues. V was clipped by 4 bases and J by 4 bases, with 11 bases between them. The V gene's germline CDR1 is SGHRS and CDR2 YFSETQ. The CDR3: CASSLSTPTEAFF. In nucleotides, the CDR3 is TGCGCCAGCAGCCTGTCCACCCCCACTGAAGCTTTCTTT.